These 20 T cell receptor beta chains originate from one sample sequenced in a study of spatial heterogeneity in lung cancer. TCRdb analysed the 5' RACE reads with MiXCR anew, one entry per CDR3 protein. Of thousands of distinct CDR3 sequences in the sample, about 7.7% are singletons; the top ten hold 20%. The time point: sample taken at primary tumor resection. Material for sequencing was whole RNA from tumor, nontumor lung or frozen PBMC, left unsorted. The sample consisted of normal lung tissue next to the tumor, taken at surgery. These receptor sequences come from a male donor with early-stage non-small cell lung cancer.

This clonotype is labeled medium-sized. The chain recombines TRBV18 with TRBJ2-7; maybe TRBD1 (6 bases). The germline CDR1 and CDR2 sequences are KGHSH and LQKENI. The CDR3 covers 13 residues. V was trimmed by 3 bases and J by 6 bases, leaving 12 bases between them. The CDR3 loop is CASSPNTGREQYV. CDR3 coding DNA: TGTGCCAGCTCACCTAATACAGGGCGCGAGCAGTACGTC.

This clonotype was seen many times. V gene TRBV2 combines with J gene TRBJ2-1, with TRBD1 identical over 12 bases. Germline values: CDR1 SNHLY, CDR2 FYNNEI. The CDR3 covers 19 residues. V shed 4 bases and J 1 base; nucleotides not matched to a gene: 11. CDR3 sequence reads: CASSGSGTGGAKSYNEQFF. CDR3 sequence (DNA): TGTGCCAGCAGTGGGTCCGGGACAGGGGGCGCAAAGTCCTACAATGAGCAGTTCTTC.

This clonotype was detected many times. V and J are TRBV14 and TRBJ2-2; tentatively, D is TRBD2 (5 bases). Germline V gene lookup returns CDR1 SGHDN and CDR2 FVKESK. V was clipped by 4 bases and J by 7 bases, with 10 bases between them. This CDR3 is 13 amino acids long. In DNA, the CDR3 is TGTGCCAGCAGCCGAGGACTGATCGGGGAGCTGTTTTTT. This codes for CASSRGLIGELFF.

This clonotype was counted many times. The rearrangement links TRBV11-2 to TRBJ2-1; 7 bases align to TRBD1. The J segment lost 4 bases and the V segment lost 0 bases, leaving 9 bases of the junction unmatched. The CDR3 has 17 amino acids. Germline assignment: CDR1 SGHAT and CDR2 FQNNGV. The CDR3 spells CASSLDRDRVRYNEQFF. The CDR3 region has the DNA TGTGCCAGCAGCTTAGATCGAGACAGGGTTAGGTACAATGAGCAGTTCTTC.

The J gene is TRBJ1-6, the V gene TRBV20-1, with D possibly matching TRBD1 (6 bases). Trimming cost V 0 bases and J 15 bases, with 18 bases left between them. This CDR3 region has 14 residues. The germline V gene encodes CDR1 DFQATT and CDR2 SNEGSKA (reference sequence). DNA of the CDR3: TGCAGTGCTAGAGATTCGGTACGGGACACTCTCCTCCACTTT. Protein product: CSARDSVRDTLLHF.

V is TRBV5-5 and J is TRBJ2-2; tentatively, D is TRBD2 (5 bases). Germline V lookup: CDR1 SGHKS, CDR2 YYEKEE (reference sequence). The CDR3 contains 15 residues. V was pared by 7 bases and J by 1 base, with 14 bases between. The CDR3 DNA reads TGTGCCAGCTCCTTGGTGCGGGTGAACACCGGGGAGCTGTTTTTT. Protein sequence: CASSLVRVNTGELFF. Full variable domain (outside the CDR3, taken from reference TRBV5-5 and TRBJ2-2): DAGVTQSPTHLIKTRGQQVTLRCSPISGHKSVSWYQQVLGQGPQFIFQYYEKEERGRGNFPDRFSARQFPNYSSELNVNALLLGDSALYLCASSLVRVNTGELFFGEGSRLTVL.

This clonotype was recorded at least ten times. The chain has TRBV20-1 and TRBJ2-3, with D maybe TRBD2 (6 bases). V shed 6 bases and J shed 4 bases, with 17 bases lying between them. There are 14 residues in the CDR3. The germline V gene has CDR1 DFQATT and CDR2 SNEGSKA (reference sequence). The DNA of the CDR3 is TGCAGTGCCCTGAGGAGGGCCTCATCAGATACGCAGTATTTT. It codes for CSALRRASSDTQYF.

In this sample, this clonotype is medium-sized (0.01 to 0.1%). The V call is TRBV12-3 or TRBV12-4, the J call TRBJ2-3; TRBD2 matches at 8 bases. With 7 bases clipped from V and 4 bases from J, the junction kept 7 bases outside the gene matches. This CDR3 contains 14 residues. The CDR3 here is CASMSSGMADTQYF. The CDR3, as DNA: TGTGCCAGCATGAGTAGCGGGATGGCAGATACGCAGTATTTT.

This clonotype is medium-sized (0.01 to 0.1%). This sequence joins TRBV6-6 and TRBJ2-1; 8 bases line up with TRBD2. Germline V gives CDR1 MNHNY, CDR2 SVGAGI (reference sequence). The CDR3 consists of 16 residues. With 5 bases clipped from V and 8 bases from J, the junction kept 14 bases outside the gene matches. The CDR3 spells CASSLLVSGSADEQFF. CDR3 in DNA: TGTGCCAGCAGTCTATTAGTGAGCGGGAGCGCAGATGAGCAGTTCTTC.

This clonotype is categorized as medium-sized. The chain uses TRBV7-2 and TRBJ1-1; no definite D call. The CDR3 runs 12 residues. The germline gives CDR1 SGHTA, CDR2 FQGNSA. The ends were cut back, 1 base at V and 11 bases at J, with 11 bases in the middle. Written as DNA, the CDR3 is TGTGCCAGCAGCTTAGGTATAGGCTGGGCTTTCTTT. Protein product: CASSLGIGWAFF.

The genes are TRBV19 and TRBJ2-5; 8 nucleotides align to TRBD2. Germline CDR1 and CDR2: LNHDA and SQIVND (reference sequence). Trimming removed 4 bases from V and 2 bases from J; junction bases left unmatched: 15. The CDR3 totals 18 residues. CDR3 amino acids: CASSTNIAYIAGQETQYF. DNA of the CDR3: TGTGCCAGTAGTACCAATATTGCTTACATAGCGGGGCAAGAGACCCAGTACTTC.

This clonotype was recorded at least ten times. The V call is TRBV15, the J call TRBJ2-3; 16 bases map to TRBD2. The CDR3 sequence is 20 residues long. CDR1 is LNHNV, CDR2 YYDKDF, per germline (reference sequence). V gave up 7 bases and J gave up 2 bases; unmatched junction bases: 15. As DNA, the CDR3 is TGTGCCACCAATTCACCGGGACTAGCGGGGGGGTGGTCGTTCACAGATACGCAGTATTTT. Protein product: CATNSPGLAGGWSFTDTQYF.

In its sample, this clonotype is medium-sized. The chain employs TRBV9 and TRBJ2-2, with D possibly being TRBD2 (7 bases). Trimming removed 6 bases from V and 6 bases from J, with 15 bases in between. The germline V gene encodes CDR1 SGDLS and CDR2 YYNGEE. CDR3 size: 14 residues. The CDR3 spells CASKGGGSSGELFF. For the CDR3, the DNA is TGTGCCAGCAAAGGCGGGGGCAGTTCCGGGGAGCTGTTTTTT.

By its share, this clonotype is medium-sized. This chain joins TRBV29-1 and TRBJ2-3; D call uncertain. The CDR3 is made up of 13 amino acids. The germline V gene has CDR1 SQVTM and CDR2 ANQGSEA. Between the trimmed V and J ends, which lost 2 bases and 2 bases, there was a span of 8 bases. The CDR3 region has the DNA TGCAGCGTTGAAATTCCGCCCACAGATACGCAGTATTTT. It codes for CSVEIPPTDTQYF.

Relative to its sample, this clonotype is medium-sized. V and J are TRBV7-2 and TRBJ2-3; 13 bases line up with TRBD2. V was clipped by 3 bases and J by 1 base; unmatched bases: 1. CDR1 and CDR2 (germline): SGHTA, FQGNSA. The CDR3 is 16 residues long. The CDR3 nucleotides read TGTGCCAGCAGCTTCGGACTAGCGGGGGGCACAGATACGCAGTATTTT. This gives the protein CASSFGLAGGTDTQYF.

This clonotype has only a few counts. V is TRBV7-9 and J is TRBJ1-4; no firm D call. The CDR3 extends over 16 amino acids. CDR1 is SEHNR and CDR2 is FQNEAQ in the germline V gene (reference sequence). V lost 5 bases, J lost 0 bases, and 13 bases lay in between. CDR3 bases: TGTGCCAGCAGCCGAGAGAGAGGCGCAACTAATGAAAAACTGTTTTTT. Translation: CASSRERGATNEKLFF.

Within the sample, this clonotype is medium-sized (0.01 to 0.1%). This sequence joins TRBV4-1 and TRBJ2-2, with D perhaps matching TRBD2 (7 bases). CDR1 and CDR2 (germline): MGHRA, YSYEKL. V was clipped by 2 bases and J by 0 bases, with 13 bases between them. CDR3 size: 17 residues. CDR3 region: CASSQRAGAPNTGELFF. CDR3 nucleotides: TGCGCCAGCAGCCAAAGGGCGGGGGCCCCGAACACCGGGGAGCTGTTTTTT.

The gene calls are TRBV2 and TRBJ1-2; D gene unclear. The CDR3 loop spans 14 amino acids. CDR1 and CDR2 (germline): SNHLY, FYNNEI. V was clipped by 3 bases and J by 6 bases, with 14 bases between them. CDR3 sequence reads: CASSEDRGVDGYTF. Written as DNA, the CDR3 is TGTGCCAGCAGTGAGGACCGAGGAGTCGATGGCTACACCTTC.

Judged by abundance, this clonotype is medium-sized (0.01 to 0.1%). The J gene is TRBJ2-2, the V gene TRBV18; D is unresolved. CDR3 length: 12 residues. Germline CDR1 KGHSH, CDR2 LQKENI. Trimming removed 3 bases from V and 3 bases from J, with 2 bases in between. Here the CDR3 reads CASSPDTGELFF. The DNA of the CDR3 is TGTGCCAGCTCACCGGACACCGGGGAGCTGTTTTTT. The whole variable domain, filled in from reference TRBV18 and TRBJ2-2, reads NAGVMQNPRHLVRRRGQEARLRCSPMKGHSHVYWYRQLPEEGLKFMVYLQKENIIDESGMPKERFSAEFPKEGPSILRIQQVVRGDSAAYFCASSPDTGELFFGEGSRLTVL.

By sample share, this clonotype is medium-sized. V is TRBV4-3 and J is TRBJ2-3; D gene uncertain. Germline V gene lookup returns CDR1 LGHNA and CDR2 YSLEER. The CDR3 spans 15 residues. V dropped 0 bases and J dropped 5 bases, with 12 bases sitting between them. The CDR3 sequence: CASSQDPRPEDTQYF. CDR3 DNA sequence: TGCGCCAGCAGCCAAGATCCCAGACCAGAAGATACGCAGTATTTT.